This T cell receptor beta chain is from a study of cytomegalovirus exposure and HLA in healthy donors. Findings of the study overall: There were a few CMV-associated chains whose specificity for CMV antigens was confirmed in vitro.

The CDR3 consists of 13 residues. Trimming stripped 2 bases from V and 7 bases from J, with 8 bases between. CDR1 and CDR2 from the germline V gene are KGHSH and LQKENI. Primers: 60 Vbeta forward and 13 Jbeta reverse. Repertoires were generated with immunoSEQ multiplex PCR, while TCRdb's copy carries only in-frame clones and drops some. The sample has fewer than 120,000 clones; 60% to 85% are singletons. Concerning this clone: Its antigen is unknown.

Sequencing was carried out using PBMCs. The V gene is TRBV18, the J gene TRBJ2-2, with D uncertain. The TCR was taken from a woman aged 55-75 years in good health and CMV-seropositive. The CDR3 region is CASSPYSLGELFF. The CDR3 DNA follows: TGTGCCAGCTCACCATACTCGCTCGGGGAGCTGTTTTTT.